This T cell receptor beta chain derives from a study of cytomegalovirus exposure and HLA in healthy donors (dated by TCRdb to about 2017). Study-level background: An earlier analysis of several hundred of the donors reported roughly 300 Gb of sequence data and some 120 million unique TCR beta sequences from about 179 million T cells. An early release covering about 600 HLA-typed donors comprised about 290 gigabases of sequencing data and approximately 80 million unique TCR sequences. Of the roughly 420 genotyped donors, roughly 76% were placed in the genetic ancestry cluster associated with self-reported Caucasian donors. The study was designed to test whether signatures of past pathogen exposure could be identified by cataloging public T cell receptors. The study used immunosequencing to profile the T cell repertoires of several hundred subjects and linked those repertoires to cytomegalovirus serostatus. A separate validation cohort of approximately 130 different subjects was used in addition to the roughly 700-subject first cohort. High-throughput TCR immunosequencing, statistical association of individual TCRs with disease status, and machine learning were combined to predict cytomegalovirus infection status. In a later analysis, previously published TCR beta repertoires from more than 500 donors were re-analyzed and high-resolution HLA genotyping was added so that TCR occurrence patterns could be studied. In the later analysis, no new phenotypic data were used to find candidate immune exposures; instead, reliance was placed on TCR beta sequences and their occurrence across donors. An earlier analysis of 500 to 650 of the donors applied high-throughput TCR beta sequencing to assess whether each TCR beta V gene segment acted as functional or pseudogenic. Alongside the repertoire data, information on donor age, sex, ethnicity and CMV serostatus was compiled. In a later genetic analysis, genome-wide SNP genotypes for about three fifths of the roughly 670 donors were used, and that subset was treated as a discovery cohort. All discovery cohort repertoires had been generated using a single sequencing platform. Class I and class II HLA loci were covered by the typing at four-digit resolution. The number of typed donors differed by locus: 629-630 for A, B, C, DRB1 and DQB1; approximately 520 for DQA1; some 610 for DPA1; and roughly 470 for DPB1. Because of strong linkage in the cohort, five DR-DQ haplotypes were treated as single units for association and clustering. On average, around 230,000 unique TCR beta nucleotide sequences were sequenced per donor among 350 to 400 genotyped donors of the cohort, with roughly 18% of those sequences being non-productive. What the study reported, not specific to this receptor: A cluster of highly shared sequence variants was judged likely to represent a technical artifact of the sequencing pipeline. Sequencing depth was assumed to be roughly uniform across donors in the presence/absence analyses, though that assumption may not hold. In a later genetic analysis, fewer N-insertions in productive TCRs were reported among donors in an Asian-associated ancestry cluster than the 666-donor mean. Most TCR sequences were seen in very few donors, while some public TCRs were found in many individuals. In a later genetic analysis, a missense DCLRE1C variant was associated with V-gene and J-gene trimming of TCR beta chains, and the association was replicated in an independent cohort. The study gave a list of 150 to 200 TCR beta chains associated with cytomegalovirus. A further reported finding was that TCR beta sequences accurately predicted the HLA-A and HLA-B alleles for most subjects in the first cohort. A later analysis found that HLA-associated TCR beta chains were more clonally expanded and had lower generation probabilities than equally common non-associated chains. In this cohort, only TCR beta chains were sequenced, and detectable features were limited by the absence of alpha or paired-chain data. HLA typing was unavailable for some donors at each locus, so association tests used only the typed subset. At a false discovery rate of 0.05, a later analysis linked about 16,000 TCR beta sequences to specific HLA alleles. Some IMGT-functional V segments, including TRBV6-2 and TRBV6-3, could not be distinguished by the 87-base-pair reads and were therefore excluded. Linkage disequilibrium might explain the correlated functional status among segregating V segments, but an unknown experimental factor could not be excluded. In vitro tests confirmed that three of the cytomegalovirus-associated TCR beta chains recognize cytomegalovirus antigens. The classifier was reported to diagnose cytomegalovirus status with high specificity and sensitivity in both the original cohort and the validation cohort. According to the authors, the approach could potentially be generalized to other disease states and immunological phenotypes. Most CMV-associated TCR beta chains appeared to be HLA-restricted in a later analysis, and the HLA associations seemed to be driven largely by CMV exposure. The earlier analysis of 587 of the donors excluded roughly 16 rarely observed V segments, including chromosome 9 orphons, because counts were too low. The only immune exposure information available for the cohort was CMV serostatus. An earlier analysis of 587 of the donors showed that most TCR beta V segments appeared in productive rearrangements either about 87% or about 30% of the time, which broadly matched IMGT annotations. Strong co-occurrence of HLA alleles, especially DR and DQ, made assigning TCR associations to individual alleles difficult. In a later analysis, TCR association rates were found to vary across HLA loci, with the most associated TCRs seen for DRB1 alleles and the fewest for HLA-C alleles. Several of the top co-occurrence clusters appeared to be linked to parvovirus B19, influenza, CMV and Epstein-Barr virus, according to a later analysis.

The library came from the immunoSEQ multiplex PCR assay. For the multiplex PCR, a mixture combining 60 forward primers for TCR Vbeta segments and 13 reverse primers for TCR Jbeta segments was used. The CDR3 region of rearranged TCR beta genes was amplified from genomic DNA by a multiplex PCR assay. On the Illumina HiSeq System, the amplified TCR beta libraries were sequenced as 87-base-pair reads. The authors' pipeline ran thus. In a later analysis, around 80 million unique TCR beta chains were counted across the roughly 670 repertoires, and approximately 11 million of these chains were shared by at least two donors. Raw reads were error-corrected and collapsed into unique sequences by a nearest-neighbor algorithm in which closely related sequences were merged to remove PCR and sequencing errors. CDR3 sequences were aligned to IMGT reference sequences to assign V, D and J gene segments. For a sequence to be retained, a match of at least six nucleotides to both a V gene segment and a J gene segment was required. A rearrangement counted as productive if the CDR3 had no stop codons and remained in frame with V and J, and every other rearrangement counted as non-productive. Following IMGT convention, CDR3 was defined as the stretch from the second conserved V-encoded cysteine up to the conserved J-encoded phenylalanine. The earlier analysis of about 590 of the donors excluded sequences that lacked an unambiguous match to a single V gene segment. In an earlier analysis of more than 500 of the donors, a V segment was called functional when productive rearrangements were above 56.7%, and segregating when the standard deviation between donors exceeded 5%. A statistical classification framework was developed to diagnose cytomegalovirus status using the catalog of TCR beta chain sequences. A later analysis assigned V and J genes by comparing TCR nucleotide sequences with IMGT/GENE-DB human TR gene sequences. The TCRdist pipeline was used in a later analysis to assign CDR3 sequences and most-parsimonious VDJ recombination scenarios. In a later analysis, each TCR beta chain was defined by its CDR3 amino acid sequence together with its V-gene family, and reads without a unique V-gene family were excluded. As a way to deal with suspected cross-contamination and a sequencing artifact, a later analysis dropped hundreds of nucleotide sequences that were highly shared and had low generation probability. For each public chain, a later analysis derived a clonal expansion index from normalized ranks of inferred template counts within each repertoire. A later analysis computed generation probabilities with a VDJ recombination model fitted to out-of-frame rearrangements, and checked the results against IGoR. Hypergeometric tests were used in a later analysis to score TCR-TCR, TCR-HLA and TCR-CMV co-occurrence, with a repertoire-size bias correction applied to the TCR pairs. To estimate false discovery rates, a later analysis permuted the HLA or CMV assignments 20 times. In a later analysis, co-occurring TCRs were grouped using DBSCAN, with TCRdist sequence similarity added in when clustering inside HLA-allele-positive subsets. Repertoires with fewer than 30,000 or more than 120,000 public chains were left out of co-occurrence clustering, as were a handful of repertoires with anomalous nucleotide sharing. Held by TCRdb, this immuneACCESS table contains in-frame sequences only and omits some clones. Under half of the omission traces to an unresolved V gene where checked; the cause of the rest is unknown. The D gene and trimming were derived from the DNA, and the V and J assignments and clone size from that table. For this sample there are around 170,000 clones; roughly 76% appear just once. The leading ten clones occupy over 5.5% of the sample.

As concerns this clone: Which antigen it targets is not known. Nothing much larger sits one base from this clone, and base qualities are not available.

The CDR3 covers 16 residues, taking in both the cysteine and the phenylalanine. The read is trimmed to its CDR3 DNA, 48 bases read in frame from base 1. From V the trimming removes 2 bases and from J it removes 5 bases, while the gene matches leave 11 bases of the junction unaccounted for. The cohort comprised 550 to 700 healthy bone marrow donors. At the time of sampling, all cohort members were nominally healthy, though unrecorded immune exposures were likely present. The donor was CMV seropositive and was included in the group of 270 or so seropositive cohort members. A peripheral blood sample was provided by each donor, and peripheral blood mononuclear cells were used for TCR beta sequencing. The Qiagen DNeasy Blood Extraction Kit was used to extract genomic DNA from the blood cell samples.

This sequence was found in a man aged 40-49 years in good health and CMV-seropositive. The sequenced sample consisted of PBMCs. The sequence joins TRBV23-1 to TRBJ1-2, with TRBD1 matching 7 junction bases. TRBV23-1 is reported as an ORF; its role is uncertain. Here is the DNA: TGCGCCAGCAGTCAAAAGGGGACAGTCGTCGCGTATGGCTACACCTTC. Its protein reads: CASSQKGTVVAYGYTF.